The 8 T cell receptor beta chains given below trace back to one sample, sequenced in a study of human T cells and chemical hapten exposure. Time point given: patch test 3, about 24 weeks after DPC sensitization. The treatment was: therapeutic diphenylcyclopropenone sensitization with weekly scalp DPC. TCRdb re-analysed the RACE reads in MiXCR, keeping a single row per CDR3 protein. The sample shows tens of thousands of distinct CDR3 sequences, approximately 13% of them seen only once. The sequenced sample was whole blood, obtained in connection with sensitization to the hapten diphenylcyclopropenone (DPC). These receptors originate from a young man with alopecia areata. Some clones in this sample may be carry-over from other donors' samples.

This clonotype was counted ten times or more. Here the CDR3 reads CASSLGPPGSGTEAFF. The DNA of the CDR3 is TGTGCCAGCAGCTTAGGTCCCCCAGGCAGTGGCACTGAAGCTTTCTTT. V is TRBV7-7 and J is TRBJ1-1, with unresolved D. The CDR3 is 16 residues long. The ends were cut back, 1 base at V and 4 bases at J, with 16 bases in the middle. Per germline, CDR1 SSHAT and CDR2 FNYEAQ (reference sequence).

This clonotype was counted many times. This rearrangement joins TRBV9 to TRBJ1-5, with D possibly matching TRBD1 (5 bases). Trimming took off 0 bases at V and 5 bases at J, with 15 bases between the two ends. The germline gives CDR1 SGDLS, CDR2 YYNGEE. The length of the CDR3 is 16 residues. The CDR3 spells CASSVAWWTGDQPQHF. The DNA for the CDR3 is TGTGCCAGCAGCGTAGCTTGGTGGACGGGGGATCAGCCCCAGCATTTT.

The gene calls are TRBV15 and TRBJ1-6; D is unclear. Trimming took off 1 base at V and 0 bases at J, with 4 bases between the two ends. Germline CDR1 and CDR2: LNHNV and YYDKDF (reference sequence). The CDR3 is 15 residues long. The CDR3 bases are TGTGCCACCAGCAGAGCCAGCTCCTATAATTCACCCCTCCACTTT. Protein: CATSRASSYNSPLHF.

This clonotype was seen a few times. The chain recombines TRBV5-1 with TRBJ2-7, with unresolved D. Germline V lookup: CDR1 SGHRS, CDR2 YFSETQ. This CDR3 has 13 amino acids. Between the trimmed V and J ends, which lost 3 bases and 0 bases, there was a span of 7 bases. The CDR3 DNA sequence: TGCGCCAGCAGCTCGGAGAACTCCTACGAGCAGTACTTC. Encoded protein: CASSSENSYEQYF.

This clonotype has a count of ten or more. The chain recombines TRBV6-5 with TRBJ1-4; a possible D gene is TRBD1 (5 bases). The ends were cut back, 6 bases at V and 5 bases at J, with 16 bases in the middle. The CDR3 covers 15 residues. Per germline, CDR1 MNHEY and CDR2 SVGAGI. For the CDR3, the DNA is TGTGCCAGCAGCCTCACACGGGGACCGAATGAAAAACTGTTTTTT. Translating gives CASSLTRGPNEKLFF.

This chain uses TRBV28 with TRBJ2-2; no reliable D call. In germline, CDR1 is MDHEN, CDR2 SYDVKM. The CDR3 is 11 amino acids. The germline V and J ends were trimmed by 6 bases and 3 bases, with 2 bases remaining between them. CDR3 amino acids: CASRDTGELFF. For the CDR3, the DNA is TGTGCCAGCAGAGACACCGGGGAGCTGTTTTTT.

This clonotype was recorded at least ten times. The chain carries TRBV27 and TRBJ2-5; 10 bases are shared with TRBD1. Germline V CDR1 and CDR2: MNHEY, SMNVEV (reference sequence). Trimming took 5 bases from V and 5 from J; bases not matched to a gene: 5. CDR3 size: 14 residues. CDR3 bases: TGTGCCAGCAGTGAGGACAGGGGGAAGGAGACCCAGTACTTC. This translates into CASSEDRGKETQYF.

The gene calls are TRBV18 and TRBJ2-1, with 7 bases identical to TRBD2. This CDR3 has 13 amino acids. Per germline, CDR1 KGHSH and CDR2 LQKENI. V trimming: 4 bases; J trimming: 9 bases; junction bases outside the gene matches: 6. The CDR3 bases are TGTGCCAGCTCACAAGGACTAGATGGTGAGCAGTTCTTC. This encodes CASSQGLDGEQFF.